This T cell receptor (beta chain) originates from a study of T cell responses to AZD1222 COVID-19 vaccine. The study's findings and limits: Clonal diversity was possibly underestimated, and white British individuals and females predominated among donors.

At least ten counts were recorded for this clone. Its antigen remains unidentified. Assay: immunoSEQ multiplex PCR; the TCRdb copy retains only in-frame clones and omits some. The sample includes 120,000 or so clones, about nine tenths seen only once; the top ten take 1.6%. Germline V gene data show CDR1 as KGHDR and CDR2 as SFDVKD. V shed 4 bases and J shed 0 bases, with 15 bases lying between them. This CDR3 contains 17 residues. The TCR sequence derives from an adult in good health. Source: peripheral blood, taken on day 0 of AZD1222 vaccination. V usage is TRBV24-1 and J usage is TRBJ2-1; perhaps TRBD2 as D (6 bases). The CDR3 protein is CATSDNIAESSYNEQFF. The CDR3 nucleotides read TGTGCCACCAGTGACAATATAGCGGAAAGCTCCTACAATGAGCAGTTCTTC.